This T cell receptor (beta chain) stems from a study of CD8 T cells in ankylosing spondylitis. MiXCR, applied by TCRdb to the 5' RACE reads, yields one record per CDR3 protein. The sample has 250,000 to 400,000 distinct CDR3 sequences, more than 9% seen once. The CDR3 has 13 amino acids. Trimming left V 1 base short and J 0 bases short, with 3 bases between. The germline gives CDR1 SGHTA, CDR2 FQGNSA. This clonotype has at least ten counts. This TCR was recovered from a female donor with ankylosing spondylitis or in good health (not recorded which). The V and J genes are TRBV7-2 and TRBJ2-5; the D is unclear. Sequencing was carried out using blood, either unsorted or a sorted T cell fraction (not recorded which). As DNA, the CDR3 is TGTGCCAGCAGCTTAGGCCACCAAGAGACCCAGTACTTC. It is translated as CASSLGHQETQYF.